This paragraph reports one T cell receptor (beta chain). The sample is drawn from a study of blood T cell repertoires in COVID-19. About the study: Specimens from acute and convalescent COVID-19 originated in the United States, Italy and Spain. PBMCs, B-cell-depleted T cells, or T cells provided the cDNA or gDNA that made up the material.

Authors' processing steps: From reference gene primer amplification, estimates of nucleated cell counts were derived. Data came from immunoSEQ multiplex PCR; TCRdb stores just in-frame clones and leaves some out. V and J calls plus clone size are reproduced from that table; the DNA served to infer D and trimming. The repertoire includes a few hundred thousand clones, more than 70% of them detected once, and roughly 1.6% sits in the top ten. Looked up from germline, CDR1 is MNHEY and CDR2 is SVGAGI. Trimming pared 7 bases from V and 4 bases from J, leaving 14 bases between. The CDR3 runs 13 residues. Sequencing input: peripheral blood. The sequence was obtained from a woman between 45 and 65 years old with acute or convalescent COVID-19. The V and J genes are TRBV6-5 and TRBJ2-7, with D maybe TRBD2 (6 bases). CDR3 amino acids: CASMPGVAYEQYF. The CDR3 region has the DNA TGTGCCAGCATGCCGGGAGTTGCATACGAGCAGTACTTC.